The 32 T cell receptor beta chains below all came from one sample that was sequenced in a study of beta chain features in type 1 diabetes. Broader study findings: Shortening of TCRB CDR3s, moderate but significant, appeared in all four CD4+ subsets of Type 1 diabetes patients.

The entirety of the isolated RNA underwent reverse transcription, so expressed TCRB transcripts were sequenced. Assay: immunoSEQ multiplex PCR; the TCRdb copy retains only in-frame clones and omits some. This table has 300,000 to 350,000 clones, around 9.3% appearing once. Their antigen targets remain unknown. The material sequenced was central memory CD4+ T cells from blood. The source of these receptors is a man under 40 with type 1 diabetes.

In regard to this clone: The same CDR3 is also encoded by other DNA sequences in this sample. This chain joins TRBV5-4 and TRBJ2-3, with TRBD2 matching 11 bases. V lost 4 bases to trimming and J lost 6 bases; unmatched junction nucleotides: 7. Germline V lookup: CDR1 SGHNT, CDR2 YYREEE (reference sequence). This CDR3 is built from 15 residues. CDR3 in amino acids: CASSLGLAEGDTQYF. The CDR3 nucleotides are TGTGCCAGCAGCCTGGGACTAGCGGAAGGGGATACGCAGTATTTT.

The chain combines TRBV4-3 with TRBJ2-7; D gene ambiguous. CDR3 length equals 19 residues. V lost 0 bases and J lost 4, with 25 bases in between. The V gene's germline CDR1 is LGHNA and CDR2 YSLEER. This chain's CDR3 is CASSQDVGSRGLLFYEQYF. The CDR3 region has the DNA TGCGCCAGCAGCCAAGATGTCGGATCCCGCGGCCTCCTGTTTTACGAGCAGTACTTC.

The chain has TRBV10-3 and TRBJ2-3, with TRBD2 matching 12 bases. Germline CDR1 and CDR2: ENHRY and SYGVKD. The V gene end was trimmed by 2 bases and the J gene end by 0 bases; junction bases not matched to a gene: 3. The length of the CDR3 is 17 residues. The CDR3 here is CAISEPGLAGSTDTQYF. CDR3 nucleotide sequence: TGTGCCATCAGTGAGCCAGGACTAGCGGGGAGCACAGATACGCAGTATTTT.

J is TRBJ1-2 and V is TRBV2; D is perhaps TRBD1 (5 bases). The V gene's germline CDR1 is SNHLY and CDR2 FYNNEI. Trimming took 3 bases from V and 6 from J, leaving 17 bases between them. This CDR3 comprises 15 residues. CDR3 sequence: CASSERQGGGNGYTF. The CDR3 DNA sequence: TGTGCCAGCAGTGAGAGGCAGGGAGGAGGGAATGGCTACACCTTC.

The rearrangement joins TRBV10-3 to TRBJ1-1, with D tentatively TRBD1 (5 bases). Trimming took 6 bases from V and 8 from J, leaving 10 bases between them. In germline, CDR1 is ENHRY, CDR2 SYGVKD. There are 11 residues in the CDR3. The CDR3 spells CAIRETAEAFF. The CDR3, as DNA: TGTGCCATCAGGGAGACAGCGGAAGCTTTCTTT.

The chain links TRBV5-8 to TRBJ1-3; 7 nucleotides agree with TRBD1. The CDR3 contains 16 residues. Germline loops: CDR1 SGHTS, CDR2 YDEGEE. Unmatched junction bases numbered 4, after V lost 0 bases and J lost 1 base. The CDR3 DNA reads as TGTGCCAGCAGCTTGGGTGCACAGGGGTCTGGAAACACCATATATTTT. Its protein is CASSLGAQGSGNTIYF.

The chain joins TRBV7-2 to TRBJ2-3; unclear D gene. CDR3 length: 14 amino acids. Per the germline V gene, CDR1 is SGHTA and CDR2 is FQGNSA. The ends were cut back, 3 bases at V and 6 bases at J, with 13 bases in the middle. The CDR3 DNA follows: TGTGCCAGCAGCTTGACCGGAGTGGTTGATACGCAGTATTTT. Translation gives CASSLTGVVDTQYF.

This clone has only a few counts. The rearrangement links TRBV9 to TRBJ1-6, with D unclear. CDR3 size: 14 residues. Germline V gene data show CDR1 as SGDLS and CDR2 as YYNGEE. With 5 bases removed from V and 8 bases from J, the gap between germline ends came to 14 bases. CDR3 DNA: TGTGCCAGCAGTCTAGGACGGTTATATTCACCCCTCCACTTT. It yields the protein CASSLGRLYSPLHF.

This clone came up a few times. Different DNA sequences within this sample yield the same CDR3. J is TRBJ2-7 and V is TRBV10-3, with no clear D. The CDR3 has 12 amino acids. From germline, CDR1 is ENHRY and CDR2 SYGVKD. The V and J ends lost 3 bases and 2 bases respectively, with 5 bases between them. CDR3 nucleotides: TGTGCCATCAGTGACAGAACCTACGAGCAGTACTTC. Translating gives CAISDRTYEQYF.

This chain links TRBV30 with TRBJ1-5; 11 bases are shared with TRBD1. CDR3 size: 15 residues. The germline CDR1 and CDR2 sequences are GTSNPN and SVGIG (reference sequence). V lost 1 base and J lost 3; bases outside the gene matches: 2. CDR3: CAWSGTGGLNQPQHF. The CDR3 coding sequence is TGTGCCTGGAGTGGGACAGGGGGCCTCAATCAGCCCCAGCATTTT.

The chain employs TRBV5-1 and TRBJ2-3; 7 bases are shared with TRBD2. V dropped 7 bases and J dropped 5; count of bases not matched to a gene: 10. CDR1 and CDR2 from the germline V gene are SGHRS and YFSETQ. The CDR3 is made up of 14 amino acids. As DNA, the CDR3 is TGCGCCAGCCTTCCGGGGGGTGAGGTAGATACGCAGTATTTT. The encoded protein is CASLPGGEVDTQYF.

This clone came up a few times. The chain has TRBV29-1 and TRBJ2-1; unclear D gene. Trimming took off 7 bases at V and 7 bases at J, with 17 bases between the two ends. Looked up from germline, CDR1 is SQVTM and CDR2 is ANQGSEA. This CDR3 has 13 amino acids. The CDR3 is CSAPSEGRNEQFF. CDR3 DNA: TGCAGCGCCCCCTCAGAAGGACGGAATGAGCAGTTCTTC.

The chain recombines TRBV6-5 with TRBJ2-7, with 11 bases lining up with TRBD1. With 2 bases clipped from V and 2 bases from J, the junction kept 2 bases outside the gene matches. Germline V gene lookup returns CDR1 MNHEY and CDR2 SVGAGI. The CDR3 runs 15 residues. The CDR3 here is CASSYRDRGTYEQYF. The CDR3 region has the DNA TGTGCCAGCAGTTACCGGGACAGGGGGACCTACGAGCAGTACTTC.

About this clone itself: At one boundary the junction diverges from the germline segment, which might be a read error. V usage is TRBV6-5 and J usage is TRBJ1-3, with D uncertain. The germline V gene has CDR1 MNHEY and CDR2 SVGAGI. The CDR3 totals 12 residues. CDR3 region: CASGYPGNTIYF. CDR3 DNA sequence: TGTGCCAGCGGTTACCCCGGAAACACCATATATTTT.

This sequence joins TRBV11-2 and TRBJ2-3, with 9 bases lining up with TRBD2. Losses at the gene ends were 4 bases for V and 6 bases for J; bases not matched to a gene: 5. This CDR3 is built from 14 residues. From germline, CDR1 is SGHAT and CDR2 FQNNGV. The CDR3 DNA reads TGTGCCAGCAGCTCGGGACTAGCCAGGGATACGCAGTATTTT. Its translation: CASSSGLARDTQYF.

This clone was picked up a small number of times. The chain combines TRBV6-5 with TRBJ2-3, with unresolved D. The CDR3 extends over 15 amino acids. Trimming pared 7 bases from V and 2 bases from J, leaving 16 bases between. In germline, CDR1 is MNHEY, CDR2 SVGAGI. CDR3 bases: TGTGCCAGCATTGCCGTCCCGGACCCCACAGATACGCAGTATTTT. This translates into CASIAVPDPTDTQYF.

Only a few counts were recorded for this clone. The gene calls are TRBV7-9 and TRBJ2-1; tentatively, D is TRBD2 (5 bases). Germline-derived CDR1 and CDR2 are SEHNR and FQNEAQ (reference sequence). V was shortened by 5 bases and J by 8 bases, with 7 bases between the two germline ends. This CDR3 spans 11 amino acids. DNA for the CDR3: TGTGCCAGCAGCCTTAGCGATGAGCAGTTCTTC. This translates into CASSLSDEQFF.

The chain recombines TRBV18 with TRBJ2-5; the match to TRBD1 covers 7 bases. Germline V gene sequence: CDR1 KGHSH, CDR2 LQKENI. Losses at the gene ends were 2 bases for V and 5 bases for J; bases not matched to a gene: 8. The CDR3 has 15 amino acids. The CDR3 here is CASSPIQTGWETQYF. The CDR3 nucleotides read TGTGCCAGCTCACCAATACAGACAGGGTGGGAGACCCAGTACTTC.

In this sample, this clone turned up many times. This chain links TRBV7-2 with TRBJ2-4; TRBD1 might be the D (6 bases). The CDR3 has 14 amino acids. Germline V gene data show CDR1 as SGHTA and CDR2 as FQGNSA. Trimming took off 4 bases at V and 5 bases at J, with 12 bases between the two ends. As DNA, the CDR3 is TGTGCCAGCAGCTACGGACAGTGGGAAAACATTCAGTACTTC. This gives the protein CASSYGQWENIQYF.

This clone was counted ten times or more. The CDR3 nucleotides read TGTGCCAGCAGTTCCGGGACGTACTATGGCTACACCTTC. Amino acids: CASSSGTYYGYTF. V is TRBV28 and J is TRBJ1-2; the D gene is possibly TRBD1 (5 bases). Trimming took 4 bases from V and 3 from J, leaving 9 bases between them. The CDR3 is 13 amino acids. Per germline, CDR1 MDHEN and CDR2 SYDVKM.

CDR3 sequence reads: CASSLFSSDTDYGYTF. For the CDR3, the DNA is TGTGCCAGCAGCTTATTTAGCTCGGACACAGACTATGGCTACACCTTC. The chain recombines TRBV7-9 with TRBJ1-2, with D perhaps TRBD1 (5 bases). This CDR3 has 16 amino acids. Trimming took off 2 bases at V and 3 bases at J, with 16 bases between the two ends. CDR1 is SEHNR and CDR2 is FQNEAQ in the germline V gene (reference sequence).

This clone showed up just a few times. The CDR3 DNA sequence: TGTGCCAGCAGCTTTCAACAGGGAATGGGGAAAGAGACCCAGTACTTC. Translation: CASSFQQGMGKETQYF. The J gene is TRBJ2-5, the V gene TRBV7-2, with a tentative D call TRBD1 (6 bases). The V gene's germline CDR1 is SGHTA and CDR2 FQGNSA. The CDR3 is 16 amino acids. The V and J ends lost 3 bases and 3 bases respectively, with 17 bases between them.

In this sample, this clone turned up many times. The chain employs TRBV28 and TRBJ1-1; D perhaps matches TRBD1 (5 bases). Per the germline V gene, CDR1 is MDHEN and CDR2 is SYDVKM. There are 14 residues in the CDR3. V was trimmed by 8 bases and J by 1 base, leaving 14 bases between them. The CDR3 DNA follows: TGTGCCAGCTGGCGGCAGGGTCCGAACACTGAAGCTTTCTTT. Translated, it gives CASWRQGPNTEAFF.

This clone was counted a few times. J is TRBJ1-5 and V is TRBV27, with D uncertain. Germline values: CDR1 MNHEY, CDR2 SMNVEV (reference sequence). This CDR3 spans 13 amino acids. Deletions cut 2 bases from V and 6 bases from J, with 8 bases between. The CDR3 nucleotides are TGTGCCAGCAGTTTAGGAGGGTTTCAGCCCCAGCATTTT. Residues: CASSLGGFQPQHF.

In its sample, this clone was seen a few times. The genes are TRBV7-2 and TRBJ1-2, with 8 bases matching TRBD1. Germline V lookup: CDR1 SGHTA, CDR2 FQGNSA. This CDR3 has 13 amino acids. After removal of 5 bases from V and 3 bases from J, the junction contained 2 bases not matched to a gene. CDR3 in amino acids: CASSPQGDYGYTF. CDR3 in DNA: TGTGCCAGCAGCCCACAGGGGGACTATGGCTACACCTTC.

This clone was observed a handful of times. This chain links TRBV5-4 with TRBJ2-2; D is uncertain. The CDR3 has 14 amino acids. Germline lookup yields CDR1 SGHNT and CDR2 YYREEE (reference sequence). V was trimmed by 2 bases and J by 1 base, leaving 6 bases between them. The CDR3 DNA follows: TGTGCCAGCAGCTTCGACGGGAACACCGGGGAGCTGTTTTTT. This gives the protein CASSFDGNTGELFF.

The rearrangement joins TRBV9 to TRBJ2-3; TRBD2 is a possible D gene (5 bases). The CDR3 contains 18 residues. Trimming shortened V by 4 bases and J by 4 bases, and 25 bases separated the two germline ends. Looked up from germline, CDR1 is SGDLS and CDR2 is YYNGEE. The CDR3 sequence: CASSPVGEGRTTSDTQYF. The CDR3 DNA sequence: TGTGCCAGCAGCCCTGTGGGTGAGGGCCGGACCACCTCAGATACGCAGTATTTT.

CDR3 sequence reads: CAISESGLWSGYTF. The CDR3 coding sequence is TGTGCCATCAGTGAGTCAGGTCTTTGGAGTGGCTACACCTTC. The chain joins TRBV10-3 to TRBJ1-2; D remains ambiguous. Germline values: CDR1 ENHRY, CDR2 SYGVKD. V lost 0 bases and J lost 7, with 12 bases in between. This CDR3 region has 14 residues.

This clone has only a few counts. The chain combines TRBV7-9 with TRBJ1-1; D not resolved. The CDR3 is made up of 13 amino acids. Per germline, CDR1 SEHNR and CDR2 FQNEAQ (reference sequence). Trimming took 3 bases from V and 3 from J, leaving 8 bases between them. Here the CDR3 DNA reads TGTGCCAGCAGCTTCCAGGAAGACACTGAAGCTTTCTTT. Residues: CASSFQEDTEAFF.

Only a few counts were recorded for this clone. This chain connects TRBV7-9 to TRBJ2-1; D unresolved. This CDR3 is built from 14 residues. Per the germline V gene, CDR1 is SEHNR and CDR2 is FQNEAQ (reference sequence). The V end lost 1 base, the J end lost 6 bases, and 10 bases lay between the germline ends. The CDR3 is CASSLVPLSNEQFF. Written as DNA, the CDR3 is TGTGCCAGCAGCTTAGTTCCCCTTTCCAATGAGCAGTTCTTC.

This clone was seen more than once but under ten times. The chain has TRBV18 and TRBJ1-6; D gene unclear. The CDR3 has 13 amino acids. Deletions cut 8 bases from V and 10 bases from J, with 15 bases between. Germline V CDR1 and CDR2: KGHSH, LQKENI. CDR3: CASVESRESPLHF. The DNA for the CDR3 is TGTGCCAGCGTCGAGTCGCGTGAATCACCCCTCCACTTT.

This clone has just a few counts. The gene calls are TRBV4-1 and TRBJ1-4; possible D gene TRBD1, 6 bases. Germline V lookup: CDR1 MGHRA, CDR2 YSYEKL. This CDR3 spans 15 amino acids. The ends were cut back, 4 bases at V and 5 bases at J, with 14 bases in the middle. In DNA form, the CDR3 reads TGCGCCAGCAGCCCGCTCGGGGGCGGGAATGAAAAACTGTTTTTT. Protein: CASSPLGGGNEKLFF.